This entry is about one TCR beta chain. What it recognizes is unknown. This sample stems from a study of T cell responses to AZD1222 COVID-19 vaccine. Clones were read by immunoSEQ multiplex PCR, and TCRdb kept only the in-frame ones, dropping some. Of roughly 100,000 clones detected, 70% to 90% appear once; the ten largest clones hold 13%. In germline, CDR1 is SEHNR, CDR2 FQNEAQ (reference sequence). The ends lost 5 bases at V and 2 bases at J; junction bases unmatched: 3. CDR3 size: 15 residues. Findings and limits, study-wide: As reported, nearly half of all spike-specific TCRs target variant regions that are unmutated. Donors skewed white British and female; clonal diversity was possibly underestimated.

The rearrangement links TRBV7-9 to TRBJ2-5; 12 nucleotides agree with TRBD2. The sequence was obtained from an adult in good health. This specimen consisted of peripheral blood, obtained on day 0 of AZD1222 vaccination. The CDR3 spells CASSPTSGGQETQYF. CDR3 DNA: TGTGCCAGCAGCCCAACTAGCGGGGGGCAAGAGACCCAGTACTTC. The complete variable domain, with remaining parts taken from reference TRBV7-9 and TRBJ2-5, reads DTGVSQNPRHKITKRGQNVTFRCDPISEHNRLYWYRQTLGQGPEFLTYFQNEAQLEKSRLLSDRFSAERPKGSFSTLEIQRTEQGDSAMYLCASSPTSGGQETQYFGPGTRLLVL.